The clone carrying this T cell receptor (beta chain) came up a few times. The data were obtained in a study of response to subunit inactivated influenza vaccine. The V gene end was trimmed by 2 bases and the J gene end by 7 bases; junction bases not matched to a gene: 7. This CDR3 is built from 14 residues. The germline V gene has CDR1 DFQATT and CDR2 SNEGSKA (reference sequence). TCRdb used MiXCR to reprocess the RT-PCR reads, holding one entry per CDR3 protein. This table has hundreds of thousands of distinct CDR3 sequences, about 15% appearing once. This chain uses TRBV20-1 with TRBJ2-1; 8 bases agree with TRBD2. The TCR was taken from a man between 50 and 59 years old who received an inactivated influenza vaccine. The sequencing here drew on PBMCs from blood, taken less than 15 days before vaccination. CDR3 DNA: TGCAGTGCTAGAATGGGACTAGTTAGTAATGAGCAGTTCTTC. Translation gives CSARMGLVSNEQFF.